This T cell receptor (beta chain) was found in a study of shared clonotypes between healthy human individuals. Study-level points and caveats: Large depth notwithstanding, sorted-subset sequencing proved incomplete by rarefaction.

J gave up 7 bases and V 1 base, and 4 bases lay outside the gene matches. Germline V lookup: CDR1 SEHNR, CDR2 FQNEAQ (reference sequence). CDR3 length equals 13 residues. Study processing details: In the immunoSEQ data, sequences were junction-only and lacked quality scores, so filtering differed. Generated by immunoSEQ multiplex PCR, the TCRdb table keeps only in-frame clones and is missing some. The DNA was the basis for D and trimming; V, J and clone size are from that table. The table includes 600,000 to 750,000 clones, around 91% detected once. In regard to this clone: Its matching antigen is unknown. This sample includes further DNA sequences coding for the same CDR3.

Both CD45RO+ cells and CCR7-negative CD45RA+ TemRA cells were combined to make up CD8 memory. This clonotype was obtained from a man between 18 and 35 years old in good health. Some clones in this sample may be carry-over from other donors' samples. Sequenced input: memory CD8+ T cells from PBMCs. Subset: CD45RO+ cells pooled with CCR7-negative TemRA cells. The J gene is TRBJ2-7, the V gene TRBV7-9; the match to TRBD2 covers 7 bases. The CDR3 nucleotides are TGTGCCAGCAGCTTAGGCGGGAGCGGTGAGCAGTACTTC. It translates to CASSLGGSGEQYF.